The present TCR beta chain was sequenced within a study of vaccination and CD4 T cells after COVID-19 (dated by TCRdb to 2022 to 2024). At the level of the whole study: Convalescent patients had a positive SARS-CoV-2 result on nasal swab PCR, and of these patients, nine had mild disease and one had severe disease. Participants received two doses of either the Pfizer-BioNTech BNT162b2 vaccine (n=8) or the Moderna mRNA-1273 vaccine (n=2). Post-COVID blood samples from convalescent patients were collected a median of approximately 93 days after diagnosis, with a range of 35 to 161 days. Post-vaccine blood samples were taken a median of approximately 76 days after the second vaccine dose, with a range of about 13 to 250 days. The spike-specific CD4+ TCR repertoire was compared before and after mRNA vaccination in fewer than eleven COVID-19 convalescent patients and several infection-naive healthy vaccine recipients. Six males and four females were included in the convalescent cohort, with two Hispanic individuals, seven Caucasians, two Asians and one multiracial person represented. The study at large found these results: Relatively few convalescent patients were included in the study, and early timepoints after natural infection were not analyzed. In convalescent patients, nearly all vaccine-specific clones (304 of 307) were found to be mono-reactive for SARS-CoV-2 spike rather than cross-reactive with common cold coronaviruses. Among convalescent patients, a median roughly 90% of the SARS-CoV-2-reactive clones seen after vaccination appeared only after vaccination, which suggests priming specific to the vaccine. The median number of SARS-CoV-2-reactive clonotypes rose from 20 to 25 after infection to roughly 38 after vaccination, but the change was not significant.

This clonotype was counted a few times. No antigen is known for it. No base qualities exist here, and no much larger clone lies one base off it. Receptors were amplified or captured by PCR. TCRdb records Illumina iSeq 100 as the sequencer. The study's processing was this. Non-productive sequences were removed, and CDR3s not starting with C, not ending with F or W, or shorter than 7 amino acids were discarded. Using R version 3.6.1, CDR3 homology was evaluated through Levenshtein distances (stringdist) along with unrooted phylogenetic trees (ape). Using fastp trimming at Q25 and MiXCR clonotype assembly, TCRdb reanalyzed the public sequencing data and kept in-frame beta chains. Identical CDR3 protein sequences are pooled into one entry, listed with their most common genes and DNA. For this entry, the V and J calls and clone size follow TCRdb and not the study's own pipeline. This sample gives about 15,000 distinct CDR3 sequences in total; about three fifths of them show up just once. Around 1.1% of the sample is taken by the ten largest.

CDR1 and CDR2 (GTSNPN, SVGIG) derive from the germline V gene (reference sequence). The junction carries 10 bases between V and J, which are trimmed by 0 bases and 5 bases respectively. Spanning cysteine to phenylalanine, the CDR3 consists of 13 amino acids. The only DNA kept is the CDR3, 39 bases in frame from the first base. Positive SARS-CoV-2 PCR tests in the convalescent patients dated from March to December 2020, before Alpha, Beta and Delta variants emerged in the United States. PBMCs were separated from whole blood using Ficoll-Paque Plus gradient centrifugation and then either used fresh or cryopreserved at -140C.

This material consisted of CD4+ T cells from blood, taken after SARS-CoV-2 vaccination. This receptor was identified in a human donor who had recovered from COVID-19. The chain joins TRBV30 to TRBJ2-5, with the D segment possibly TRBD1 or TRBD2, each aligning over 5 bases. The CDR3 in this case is CAWSVGWGETQYF. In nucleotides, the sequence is TGTGCCTGGAGTGTAGGATGGGGGGAGACCCAGTACTTC.